This is a list of T cell receptor beta chains from one sample in a study of identifying expanded T cells in peripheral blood. The method was immunoSEQ multiplex PCR; TCRdb's version includes in-frame clones alone and lacks a portion of them. The sample consists of tens of thousands of clones, around 91% of them appearing once. The sample taken for sequencing was blood. The receptor source for this set is a person between 18 and 75 years old in good health. CDR3s include the opening cysteine and the closing phenylalanine or tryptophan. The D gene is left open where the match is weak.

j_call d_call v_call cdr3_nt cdr3_aa
TRBJ2-7 . TRBV18 TGTGCCAGCTCACCACAGGTTGACAGTTACGAGCAGTACTTC CASSPQVDSYEQYF
TRBJ2-1 . TRBV29-1 TGCAGCGGATCCGGGCCCCCCAATGAGCAGTTCTTC CSGSGPPNEQFF
TRBJ1-1 . TRBV6-1 TGTGCCAGCAGTGTAACGGACACGATGAACACTGAAGCTTTCTTT CASSVTDTMNTEAFF
TRBJ2-5 . TRBV7-7 TGTGCTAGCAGCTTAACCAGGGGAGAGACCCAGTACTTC CASSLTRGETQYF
TRBJ1-3 . TRBV7-2 TGTGCCAGCAGCTTATTTACCCTCGACTCTGGAAACACCATATATTTT CASSLFTLDSGNTIYF
TRBJ2-7 . TRBV11-2 TGTGCCAGCTCGCAACAAATTAGCTCCTACGAGCAGTACTTC CASSQQISSYEQYF
TRBJ2-1 TRBD2 TRBV19 TGTGCCAGTAGTGTTACTAGCGGGAGAGAGAATGAGCAGTTCTTC CASSVTSGRENEQFF
TRBJ1-1 . TRBV2 TGTGCCAGCAGACTGAACTCGGGCACTGAAGCTTTCTTT CASRLNSGTEAFF
TRBJ2-5 . TRBV20-1 TGCAGTGCTCAGACTACCGATACCCGATACTTC CSAQTTDTRYF
TRBJ1-5 . TRBV6-5 TGTGCCAGCCGATTGGACAGTTTTAGCAATCAGCCCCAGCATTTT CASRLDSFSNQPQHF
TRBJ2-3 TRBD2 TRBV2 TGTGCCAGCAGGGAGGAGGGACTACCCATCCCGCAGTATTTT CASREEGLPIPQYF
TRBJ1-5 . TRBV12-5 TGTGCTAGTGGGAAGACTGGGCCGGCGAATCAGCCCCAGCATTTT CASGKTGPANQPQHF
TRBJ2-7 . TRBV4-1 TGCGCCAGTGGAAGACAGGGAGGACCCTACGAGCAGTACTTC CASGRQGGPYEQYF
TRBJ1-1 . TRBV4-3 TGCGCCAGCAGCCAGGGCATGAACACTGAAGCTTTCTTT CASSQGMNTEAFF
TRBJ2-1 . TRBV25-1 TGTGCCAGCAGTGAAATAGGGACGGCCCACTACAATGAGCAGTTCTTC CASSEIGTAHYNEQFF
TRBJ2-1 . TRBV6-5 TGTGCCAGCAGCCAACTAGAGAACAATGAGCAGTTCTTC CASSQLENNEQFF